Below, one T cell receptor (beta chain) is given with its context. Its antigen is undetermined. This entry comes from a study of shared clonotypes between healthy human individuals. Notes on the study in general: Clonotypes which were not shared had lower generation probabilities than clonotypes that all four donors shared. In general, naive subsets displayed greater estimated richness than memory subsets did. The naive CD4 repertoires of a few donors were compared, and roughly 5.1% of clonotypes were shared.

Cells designated naive CD8 were CD45RO-negative and were positively selected for CCR7, with terminally differentiated effector memory CD45RA+ cells excluded. Adults of Caucasian background living in Nashville, Tennessee made up all donors. TCRdb's copy holds only in-frame clones and misses some; the assay was immunoSEQ multiplex PCR. The sample has about 2.1 million clones, just over 90% seen once. Germline CDR1 SEHNR, CDR2 FQNEAQ (reference sequence). The CDR3 runs 18 residues. Trimming cost V 6 bases and J 3 bases; bases outside gene matches: 18. This sequence was found in a man aged 18 to 35 in good health. Some clones in this sample may be carry-over from other donors' samples. V usage is TRBV7-9 and J usage is TRBJ2-7; 9 bases are shared with TRBD1. Sample: naive CD8+ T cells from PBMCs. The CDR3 spells CASRGVGTGPSYLYEQYF. The CDR3 DNA reads TGTGCCAGCAGGGGGGTAGGGACAGGGCCCTCTTACCTCTACGAGCAGTACTTC.